Below, 30 T cell receptor beta chains from the same sample are listed, as sequenced in a study of T cell responses to AZD1222 COVID-19 vaccine. Clones were read by immunoSEQ multiplex PCR, and TCRdb kept only the in-frame ones, dropping some. The data show 130,000 or so clones, roughly 90% seen once. The sequencing used peripheral blood, collected on day 0 of AZD1222 vaccination. The receptors stem from an adult in good health.

This clone appeared a single time. The chain carries TRBV2 and TRBJ1-4, with D tentatively TRBD1 (6 bases). The CDR3 is 14 residues long. The V end was cut by 5 bases, the J end by 6 bases, with 13 bases between. Germline V lookup: CDR1 SNHLY, CDR2 FYNNEI. The DNA for the CDR3 is TGTGCCAGCAGTCAGTCCAGGGGTCATGAAAAACTGTTTTTT. As protein: CASSQSRGHEKLFF.

The chain uses TRBV6-6 and TRBJ2-2, with D hard to call. Germline values: CDR1 MNHNY, CDR2 SVGAGI (reference sequence). The CDR3 runs 13 residues. V was pared by 8 bases and J by 4 bases, with 11 bases between. The CDR3 sequence: CASGESGTGELFF. In nucleotides, the CDR3 is TGTGCCAGCGGAGAGTCGGGCACCGGGGAGCTGTTTTTT.

The chain joins TRBV18 to TRBJ1-2, with 12 bases identical to TRBD1. Unmatched junction bases numbered 8, after V lost 2 bases and J lost 7 bases. The CDR3 extends over 16 amino acids. Germline V lookup: CDR1 KGHSH, CDR2 LQKENI. The CDR3 DNA sequence: TGTGCCAGCTCACCATCCGGGACAGGGGGCTCAGGTGGCTACACCTTC. Translated, it gives CASSPSGTGGSGGYTF. Full variable domain (rest looked up from reference TRBV18 and TRBJ1-2): NAGVMQNPRHLVRRRGQEARLRCSPMKGHSHVYWYRQLPEEGLKFMVYLQKENIIDESGMPKERFSAEFPKEGPSILRIQQVVRGDSAAYFCASSPSGTGGSGGYTFGSGTRLTVV.

V is TRBV13 and J is TRBJ2-3, with 10 bases fitting TRBD2. CDR1 is PRHDT and CDR2 is FYEKMQ in the germline V gene (reference sequence). The CDR3 has 19 residues. The V gene end was trimmed by 2 bases and the J gene end by 4 bases; junction bases not matched to a gene: 15. In nucleotides, the CDR3 is TGTGCCAGCAGCTTAAGGCTAGCGGGGGCCCACGAGTTAGCAGATACGCAGTATTTT. This codes for CASSLRLAGAHELADTQYF.

The CDR3 loop is CASSQSGITTGELFF. The DNA for the CDR3 is TGTGCCAGCAGTCAATCCGGGATCACCACCGGGGAGCTGTTTTTT. J is TRBJ2-2 and V is TRBV28; tentatively, D is TRBD2 (5 bases). With 5 bases removed from V and 4 bases from J, the gap between germline ends came to 14 bases. This CDR3 has 15 residues. Germline V CDR1 and CDR2: MDHEN, SYDVKM.

The chain combines TRBV7-2 with TRBJ2-1, with 10 bases lining up with TRBD1. CDR3 length: 16 residues. Germline trimming cut 1 base from V and 9 bases from J; bases unmatched to any gene: 9. Looked up from germline, CDR1 is SGHTA and CDR2 is FQGNSA. CDR3 residues: CASSLGGTGEGSEQFF. The CDR3 nucleotides read TGTGCCAGCAGCTTAGGAGGGACAGGGGAAGGCAGTGAGCAGTTCTTC.

This rearrangement joins TRBV7-9 to TRBJ1-1, with 7 positions matching TRBD1. The length of the CDR3 is 15 residues. V dropped 5 bases and J dropped 2; count of bases not matched to a gene: 8. Germline CDR1 reads SEHNR; CDR2 reads FQNEAQ (reference sequence). This CDR3 is CASSQRQGFNTEAFF. The CDR3 bases are TGTGCCAGCAGCCAGAGACAGGGATTCAACACTGAAGCTTTCTTT.

This clone appeared a single time. The gene calls are TRBV6-5 and TRBJ2-1; tentatively, D is TRBD1 (5 bases). This CDR3 is 14 amino acids long. Germline CDR1 is MNHEY and CDR2 is SVGAGI. Trimming cost V 5 bases and J 2 bases, with 10 bases left between them. DNA of the CDR3: TGTGCCAGCAGTATAGCAGGGCCCTACAATGAGCAGTTCTTC. Residues: CASSIAGPYNEQFF.

V and J are TRBV4-3 and TRBJ2-7; the match to TRBD1 covers 7 bases. V dropped 4 bases and J dropped 3; count of bases not matched to a gene: 6. Germline V gives CDR1 LGHNA, CDR2 YSLEER. This CDR3 has 14 residues. The CDR3 sequence: CASSLTQGYYEQYF. The CDR3 DNA follows: TGCGCCAGCAGCCTAACACAGGGGTACTACGAGCAGTACTTC.

The V call is TRBV21-1, the J call TRBJ1-1; the D call of TRBD1 is as the table states it, not checked on the DNA. TRBV21-1 constitutes a pseudogene. The CDR3 covers 17 residues. The CDR3 region is CASSSRTGTGGLTEAFF. The CDR3 DNA follows: TGTGCCAGCAGCTCCCGTACCGGGACAGGGGGCCTAACTGAAGCTTTCTTT.

The table lists this clone with a few counts. V and J are TRBV4-3 and TRBJ1-6, with TRBD1 as a possible D gene (5 bases). The CDR3 is 16 residues long. V lost 1 base and J lost 5, with 12 bases in between. CDR1 and CDR2 (germline): LGHNA, YSLEER. The CDR3 loop is CASSQVRRTNNSPLHF. In nucleotides, the CDR3 is TGCGCCAGCAGCCAAGTTCGCCGGACAAATAATTCACCCCTCCACTTT.

The V gene is TRBV6-2 or TRBV6-3, the J gene TRBJ2-5; 7 bases align to TRBD2. Per the germline V gene, CDR1 is MNHEY and CDR2 is SVGEGT. This CDR3 region has 14 residues. Germline trimming cut 5 bases from V and 1 base from J; bases unmatched to any gene: 4. For the CDR3, the DNA is TGTGCCAGCAGTCCAGCGGGGCGCCAAGAGACCCAGTACTTC. This gives the protein CASSPAGRQETQYF.

The genes are TRBV7-9 and TRBJ2-5; the D gene is possibly TRBD2 (6 bases). The CDR3 has 15 amino acids. CDR1 and CDR2 (germline): SEHNR, FQNEAQ (reference sequence). The V gene lost 4 bases and the J gene lost 5 bases, with 17 bases spanning the gap. The CDR3 region is CASSYTGPGRETQYF. The CDR3 bases are TGTGCCAGCAGCTATACAGGTCCGGGGAGGGAGACCCAGTACTTC. Drawing the rest from reference TRBV7-9 and TRBJ2-5, the complete variable domain is DTGVSQNPRHKITKRGQNVTFRCDPISEHNRLYWYRQTLGQGPEFLTYFQNEAQLEKSRLLSDRFSAERPKGSFSTLEIQRTEQGDSAMYLCASSYTGPGRETQYFGPGTRLLVL.

This chain links TRBV19 with TRBJ2-7; 12 bases map to TRBD2. Trimming removed 6 bases from V and 2 bases from J; junction bases left unmatched: 2. Germline V gene sequence: CDR1 LNHDA, CDR2 SQIVND (reference sequence). The CDR3 extends over 14 amino acids. The CDR3 DNA sequence: TGTGCCAGTAGCCTAGCGGGGGGGGCCTACGAGCAGTACTTC. Encoded protein: CASSLAGGAYEQYF.

The V and J genes are TRBV5-8 and TRBJ2-7; 9 bases align to TRBD1. Germline trimming cut 2 bases from V and 6 bases from J; bases unmatched to any gene: 6. The germline V gene encodes CDR1 SGHTS and CDR2 YDEGEE. This CDR3 has 14 amino acids. The CDR3 sequence: CASSFVQGALEQYF. CDR3 coding DNA: TGTGCCAGCAGCTTTGTACAGGGGGCTCTCGAGCAGTACTTC.

The chain carries TRBV5-8 and TRBJ2-1, with 9 bases aligning to TRBD2. Losses at the gene ends were 2 bases for V and 15 bases for J; bases not matched to a gene: 15. This CDR3 is 15 amino acids long. Germline values: CDR1 SGHTS, CDR2 YDEGEE. This CDR3 is CASSLVLAAGGPRFF. The CDR3 bases are TGTGCCAGCAGCTTAGTTCTGGCGGCGGGGGGGCCAAGGTTCTTC.

The chain's CDR3 is CAWRELFPGGWSYTF. CDR3 DNA: TGTGCCTGGAGGGAATTGTTCCCAGGGGGCTGGAGCTACACCTTC. This chain joins TRBV30 and TRBJ1-2; 8 nucleotides align to TRBD1. Germline trimming cut 3 bases from V and 9 bases from J; bases unmatched to any gene: 15. Germline CDR1 reads GTSNPN; CDR2 reads SVGIG (reference sequence). The CDR3 totals 15 residues.

This clone was counted a single time. The genes are TRBV7-2 and TRBJ1-4, with 9 bases identical to TRBD1. After removal of 5 bases from V and 11 bases from J, the junction contained 15 bases not matched to a gene. The V gene's germline CDR1 is SGHTA and CDR2 FQGNSA. The CDR3 spans 16 residues. The CDR3 nucleotides read TGTGCCAGCAGCATGACCGTTCTGGGACAGGGCGGGAAACTGTTTTTT. It is translated as CASSMTVLGQGGKLFF.

The chain couples TRBV25-1 to TRBJ1-1, with D unclear. Germline-derived CDR1 and CDR2 are MGHDK and SYGVNS. Trimming took off 4 bases at V and 5 bases at J, with 11 bases between the two ends. The CDR3 runs 13 residues. The CDR3 sequence is CASSVQGWTEAFF. For the CDR3, the DNA is TGTGCCAGCAGTGTACAAGGGTGGACTGAAGCTTTCTTT.

The chain is built from TRBV4-2 and TRBJ2-3; 8 nucleotides agree with TRBD1. The CDR3 loop spans 15 amino acids. CDR1 LGHNA and CDR2 YNFKEQ come from the germline V gene. V dropped 2 bases and J dropped 1; count of bases not matched to a gene: 2. The CDR3, as DNA: TGTGCCAGCAGCCAAATACAGGGGGGCACAGATACGCAGTATTTT. Translated: CASSQIQGGTDTQYF.

The rearrangement joins TRBV28 to TRBJ1-2; TRBD1 agrees at 7 bases. The CDR3 totals 19 residues. Germline loops: CDR1 MDHEN, CDR2 SYDVKM. V was clipped by 3 bases and J by 0 bases; unmatched bases: 16. CDR3 coding DNA: TGTGCCAGCAGTTTGGTAGCTGGCGACAGGGTCCGTGCTAACTATGGCTACACCTTC. This sequence encodes CASSLVAGDRVRANYGYTF.

The rearrangement joins TRBV5-4 to TRBJ2-7; TRBD2 matches 7 bases. The J segment lost 3 bases and the V segment lost 3 bases, leaving 12 bases of the junction unmatched. This CDR3 region has 16 residues. Germline V lookup: CDR1 SGHNT, CDR2 YYREEE (reference sequence). CDR3 sequence reads: CASSSVMAGEIYEQYF. The CDR3 DNA reads as TGTGCCAGCAGCTCCGTGATGGCGGGGGAGATCTACGAGCAGTACTTC.

The chain recombines TRBV28 with TRBJ2-3; maybe TRBD2 (5 bases). V was pared by 0 bases and J by 2 bases, with 15 bases between. The germline gives CDR1 MDHEN, CDR2 SYDVKM. The CDR3 runs to 17 residues. The DNA of the CDR3 is TGTGCCAGCAGTTTATGGGCAAGAGGGCAAACCACAGATACGCAGTATTTT. Translated, it gives CASSLWARGQTTDTQYF.

The rearrangement links TRBV6-6 to TRBJ1-6; 10 nucleotides match TRBD1. The germline CDR1 and CDR2 sequences are MNHNY and SVGAGI (reference sequence). The V and J ends lost 2 bases and 8 bases, in that order; junction bases with no gene match: 3. The CDR3 is 15 amino acids. The CDR3: CASSYNGQGDSPLHF. The CDR3 nucleotides are TGTGCCAGCAGTTACAACGGACAGGGGGATTCACCCCTCCACTTT.

The CDR3 sequence is CASSPGQEVYGYTF. In DNA form, the CDR3 reads TGTGCCAGCTCACCCGGACAGGAAGTATACGGCTACACCTTC. This rearrangement joins TRBV18 to TRBJ1-2, with TRBD1 matching over 7 bases. The CDR3 extends over 14 amino acids. Germline CDR1 reads KGHSH; CDR2 reads LQKENI. The ends lost 3 bases at V and 8 bases at J; junction bases unmatched: 9.

The CDR3 DNA reads as TGTGCCAGCAGTTACTCAGGGGACGGCTACAATGAGCAGTTCTTC. As protein: CASSYSGDGYNEQFF. This chain connects TRBV6-2 or TRBV6-3 to TRBJ2-1, with D possibly being TRBD1 or TRBD2 (5 bases each). Trimming removed 0 bases at V and 3 bases at J, with 9 bases between. Germline CDR1 MNHEY, CDR2 SVGEGT. The CDR3 spans 15 residues.

This clone was recorded once. The chain joins TRBV9 to TRBJ2-3, with D tentatively TRBD2 (5 bases). This CDR3 spans 14 amino acids. V lost 4 bases, J lost 0 bases, and 9 bases lay in between. CDR1 is SGDLS and CDR2 is YYNGEE in the germline V gene. Here the CDR3 reads CASSYGLSTDTQYF. The CDR3 region has the DNA TGTGCCAGCAGCTACGGACTGAGCACAGATACGCAGTATTTT.

This clone was detected only once. This chain joins TRBV12-3 or TRBV12-4 and TRBJ1-1; D call uncertain. The CDR3 length is 12 residues. The V and J ends lost 1 base and 7 bases respectively, with 7 bases between them. The CDR3 protein is CASSLGQYEAFF. The CDR3 nucleotides read TGTGCCAGCAGTTTAGGGCAGTATGAAGCTTTCTTT.

The genes are TRBV6-2 or TRBV6-3 and TRBJ1-6; 7 bases align to TRBD1. CDR1 MNHEY and CDR2 SVGEGT come from the germline V gene. The CDR3 is made up of 14 amino acids. V shed 4 bases, J shed 7 bases, and the junction held 4 bases outside the gene matches. The CDR3 DNA reads TGTGCCAGCAGTTCCCCGGACAGGAATTCACCCCTCCACTTT. It translates to CASSSPDRNSPLHF.

V is TRBV7-8 and J is TRBJ1-2; D gene ambiguous. The CDR3 sequence is 16 residues long. Germline V CDR1 and CDR2: SGHVS, FQNEAQ. The ends were cut back, 1 base at V and 4 bases at J, with 16 bases in the middle. The CDR3 is CASSLERIRVLYGYTF. The CDR3 nucleotides read TGTGCCAGCAGCTTAGAACGAATTAGGGTCCTCTATGGCTACACCTTC.